This T cell receptor beta chain was captured by sequencing in a study of vaccination effects on CD4 cells after COVID-19. Study as a whole: Each participant was administered two doses of either the BNT162b2 or the mRNA-1273 vaccine.

The study's findings and limits: Marked clonal contraction of both clone types appeared late after vaccination.

Before sequencing took place, the ViraFEST assay used viral peptide pools to expand antigen-specific CD4+ T cells. Having been cultured for 10 days, the cells underwent CD4+ T cell isolation. Vaccinated recipients, who were negative for nucleocapsid antibodies, had no history of SARS-CoV-2 infection. IL-2 medium took the place of half the medium on both days 3 and 7. Here immunoSEQ multiplex PCR was the method, and the copy in TCRdb shows in-frame clones only, minus some. In the table there are approximately 25,000 clones, 73% of which are singletons. This clone occurred many times. Its antigen is not identified. The sequenced sample was CD4+ T cells from PBMCs cultured with HCoV-NL63 spike peptides, obtained before COVID-19 vaccination. The TCR originated in a human donor who received a COVID-19 vaccine.

This chain's CDR3 is CASSTQVSGNTIYF. The CDR3 nucleotides read TGTGCCAGCAGCACACAGGTATCTGGAAACACCATATATTTT. This chain joins TRBV4-2 and TRBJ1-3; D might be TRBD1 (5 bases). Between the trimmed V and J ends, which lost 5 bases and 1 base, there was a span of 9 bases. This CDR3 is 14 amino acids long. Germline-derived CDR1 and CDR2 are LGHNA and YNFKEQ.